The clone carrying this TCR beta chain was counted at least ten times. RNA transcripts gave rise to amplified TCR beta CDR3 regions. Using the HTBI primer set, a first-round RT-PCR was run on the TCR CDR3. TCRdb fed the multiplex PCR reads into MiXCR, producing one record per CDR3 protein. This sample carries fewer than 500,000 distinct CDR3 sequences, about 15% of them seen once, and the ten largest clones take around 14%. Germline CDR1 and CDR2: SGHRS and YFSETQ. CDR3 length: 15 amino acids. Between the trimmed V and J ends, which lost 0 bases and 6 bases, there was a span of 15 bases. This record belongs to a study of T cells in Graves' hyperthyroidism and ophthalmopathy.

This chain uses TRBV5-1 with TRBJ1-2; TRBD1 might be the D (5 bases). The sequence came from a man aged 18 to 29 with Graves' ophthalmopathy. Sequenced material: blood. The CDR3 sequence: CASSLDVGDSDGYTF. CDR3 DNA: TGCGCCAGCAGCTTGGACGTGGGGGACTCAGATGGCTACACCTTC. The full variable domain, in which reference TRBV5-1 and TRBJ1-2 provide the parts outside the CDR3, is KAGVTQTPRYLIKTRGQQVTLSCSPISGHRSVSWYQQTPGQGLQFLFEYFSETQRNKGNFPGRFSGRQFSNSRSEMNVSTLELGDSALYLCASSLDVGDSDGYTFGSGTRLTVV.